This record looks at one T cell receptor beta chain sequence and its context. Its antigen is not identified. This record comes from a study of cytomegalovirus exposure and HLA in healthy donors. Study-level points and caveats: A few chains linked to CMV were shown in vitro to be specific for CMV antigens. Listed as cytomegalovirus-associated were 150 to 200 TCR beta chains. Reports credit the classifier with highly specific, highly sensitive diagnosis of cytomegalovirus status.

This CDR3 has 15 residues. Germline V gene lookup returns CDR1 SQVTM and CDR2 ANQGSEA. The junction had 10 bases not matched to a gene; V was cut back by 4 bases and J by 6 bases. PCR employed 60 Vbeta and 13 Jbeta primers. Clones were read by immunoSEQ multiplex PCR, and TCRdb kept only the in-frame ones, dropping some. The table lists a few hundred thousand clones, approximately 79% of them singletons. The V and J genes are TRBV29-1 and TRBJ2-1; 9 bases map to TRBD1. The origin of this receptor is a girl aged 2 to 10 in good health and CMV-seronegative. Input material: PBMCs. CDR3 in amino acids: CSVVLFGTGINEQFF. The CDR3 nucleotides are TGCAGCGTTGTATTGTTCGGGACAGGGATCAATGAGCAGTTCTTC.